The 3 T cell receptor beta chains below were found in one sample sequenced in a study of blood T cell repertoires in COVID-19. Profiled with immunoSEQ multiplex PCR; TCRdb holds only in-frame clones, not every one. The repertoire holds 490,000 or so clones, with around nine tenths as singletons. Source material: PBMCs or T cells enriched from blood (not recorded which). These receptors all stem from a woman aged 60-75 years who had recovered from COVID-19.

V gene TRBV7-2 combines with J gene TRBJ1-2; 9 nucleotides match TRBD1. J was trimmed by 2 bases and V by 3 bases; bases with no gene match: 7. Germline V CDR1 and CDR2: SGHTA, FQGNSA. This CDR3 has 16 residues. The CDR3 reads CASSLGQGLMNYGYTF. The DNA for the CDR3 is TGTGCCAGCAGCTTGGGACAGGGTTTGATGAACTATGGCTACACCTTC.

The rearrangement links TRBV7-9 to TRBJ2-2, with D maybe TRBD1 (6 bases). V was cut by 5 bases and J by 2 bases, with 12 bases left in between. This CDR3 comprises 15 residues. CDR1 is SEHNR and CDR2 is FQNEAQ in the germline V gene (reference sequence). In DNA, the CDR3 is TGTGCCAGCAGCCCAAGGACAGTTAACACCGGGGAGCTGTTTTTT. Protein sequence: CASSPRTVNTGELFF.

The rearrangement joins TRBV6-1 to TRBJ1-5; D gene uncertain. Germline assignment: CDR1 MNHNS and CDR2 SASEGT. The CDR3 runs 15 residues. V was clipped by 1 base and J by 4 bases, with 11 bases between them. CDR3 in amino acids: CASSEGLNPNQPQHF. CDR3 sequence (DNA): TGTGCCAGCAGTGAAGGGCTGAATCCTAATCAGCCCCAGCATTTT.